This T cell receptor beta chain comes out of a study of cytomegalovirus exposure and HLA in healthy donors. General study results and limits: The sole available immune exposure information was CMV serostatus.

This CDR3 contains 12 residues. Trimming shortened V by 7 bases and J by 6 bases, and 12 bases separated the two germline ends. CDR1 is MDHEN and CDR2 is SYDVKM in the germline V gene. The study ran its PCR with 60 Vbeta and 13 Jbeta primers. Sequencing was performed with immunoSEQ multiplex PCR; in TCRdb, only in-frame clones are kept and a portion is missing. The sample lists about 180,000 clones, more than 65% occurring once. Concerning this clone itself: Its antigen is not known.

The clonotype comes from a girl aged 2-15 years in good health and CMV-seropositive. The chain has TRBV28 and TRBJ1-2; maybe TRBD1 (6 bases). Sequenced: PBMCs. The CDR3: CASNQGGDGYTF. The CDR3 DNA follows: TGTGCCAGCAATCAAGGGGGGGATGGCTACACCTTC.